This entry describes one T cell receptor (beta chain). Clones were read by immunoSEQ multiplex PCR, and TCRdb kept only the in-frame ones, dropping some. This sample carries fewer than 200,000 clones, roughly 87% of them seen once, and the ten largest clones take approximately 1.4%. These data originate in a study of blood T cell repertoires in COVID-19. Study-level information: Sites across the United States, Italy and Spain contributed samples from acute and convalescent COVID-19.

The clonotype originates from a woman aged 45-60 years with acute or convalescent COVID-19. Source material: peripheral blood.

For the CDR3, the DNA is TGCGCCAGCAGCCAAGGTTGGACAGGGAATTCACCCCTCCACTTT. Its translation is CASSQGWTGNSPLHF. The V call is TRBV4-1, the J call TRBJ1-6; 8 bases are shared with TRBD1. The CDR3 is 15 residues long. CDR1 is MGHRA and CDR2 is YSYEKL in the germline V gene. The junction had 3 bases not matched to a gene; V was cut back by 1 base and J by 7 bases.